The sample holds one count of the clone carrying this T cell receptor beta chain. Sequencing was performed with immunoSEQ multiplex PCR; in TCRdb, only in-frame clones are kept and a portion is missing. The sample shows approximately 240,000 clones, around 82% of them seen only once. This sample was taken from a study of blood T cell repertoires in COVID-19. The wider study: PBMCs, B-cell-depleted T cells, or T cells were the source of the cDNA or gDNA that made up the material.

Trimming removed 4 bases from V and 7 bases from J, with 8 bases in between. Germline-derived CDR1 and CDR2 are SGHRS and YFSETQ. The CDR3 length is 12 residues. The sequencing input was peripheral blood. This TCR derives from a woman older than 75 with active or convalescent COVID-19. The V and J genes are TRBV5-1 and TRBJ2-2, with no clear D. The CDR3 is CASSPNFGELFF. Written as DNA, the CDR3 is TGCGCCAGCAGCCCCAACTTCGGGGAGCTGTTTTTT.